This T cell receptor beta chain stems from a study of cytomegalovirus exposure and HLA in healthy donors (dated by TCRdb to about 2017). Concerning the study at large: The 670 or so repertoires of the first cohort and the 95 to 150 validation repertoires were produced on the same platform, according to a later analysis. The study aimed to test whether cataloging public T cell receptors could reveal signatures of past pathogen exposure. To predict cytomegalovirus infection status, the study combined high-throughput TCR immunosequencing, statistical association of individual TCRs with disease status, and machine learning. In addition to the first cohort of 666 subjects, a separate validation cohort of approximately 130 different subjects was used. Broad study findings and their caveats: The authors suggested that the approach could potentially be generalized to other disease states and immunological phenotypes. In vitro tests confirmed that three of the cytomegalovirus-associated TCR beta chains recognize cytomegalovirus antigens. The study gave a list of roughly 150 TCR beta chains associated with cytomegalovirus. Cytomegalovirus status was reported to be diagnosed by the classifier with high specificity and sensitivity in both the original and validation cohorts. Subsequent analysis determined that TCRs grouped into clusters in the first cohort also showed a tendency toward co-occurrence across the 120 or so validation repertoires, and approximately 93% of cluster scores exceeded 0. Across donors, most TCR sequences were observed very rarely, whereas some public TCRs were present in many individuals. All 120 or so repertoires were used to score co-occurrence in the validation cohort in a later analysis, because that analysis had no HLA typing for the cohort.

The method was the immunoSEQ multiplex PCR assay. From the authors' description of their analysis: A statistical classification framework was built to diagnose cytomegalovirus status from the catalog of TCR beta chain sequences. TCRdb mirrors the immuneACCESS table, restricted to in-frame sequences. Some clones are absent from its copies; in checked studies, under half trace to an unresolved V gene, and the reason for the others is unknown. D and trimming come from the DNA, and the V and J calls and clone size come from that table. This sample comprises 150,000 to 180,000 clones, approximately 86% of them detected only once. The ten largest account for approximately 20% of the sample. Donors formed part of the validation cohort, which comprised 120 or so subjects and was distinct from the first cohort of some 700 subjects. CDR1 MDHEN and CDR2 SYDVKM are derived from the germline V gene. From V the trimming removes 5 bases and from J it removes 5 bases, while the gene matches leave 10 bases of the junction unaccounted for. Inclusive of the bounding cysteine and phenylalanine, the CDR3 is 15 residues long. CDR3 DNA is the only sequence kept; it has 45 bases, read in frame from the first base.

As concerns this clone: The specificity of this receptor is unknown. Within one base of it there is no much larger clone, and no base qualities were kept.

The source material was PBMCs. This clonotype was obtained from a man aged 18 to 30 in good health and CMV-seropositive. This receptor chain uses TRBV28 and TRBJ1-2; TRBD1 agrees with 8 junctional bases. The CDR3 loop reads CASSTADRVGYGYTF. Read as DNA, the sequence is TGTGCCAGCAGTACCGCGGACAGGGTTGGTTATGGCTACACCTTC.